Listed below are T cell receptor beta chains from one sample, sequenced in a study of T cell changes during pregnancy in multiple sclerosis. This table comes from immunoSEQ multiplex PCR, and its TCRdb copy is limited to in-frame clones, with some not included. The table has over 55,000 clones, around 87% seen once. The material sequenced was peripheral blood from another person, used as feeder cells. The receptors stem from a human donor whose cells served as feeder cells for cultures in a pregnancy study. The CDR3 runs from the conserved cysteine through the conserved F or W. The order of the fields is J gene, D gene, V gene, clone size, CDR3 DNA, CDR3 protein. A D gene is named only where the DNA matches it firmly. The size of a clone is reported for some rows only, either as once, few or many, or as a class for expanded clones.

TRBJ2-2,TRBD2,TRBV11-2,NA,TGTGCCAGCAGCCCCAGGATTGCCGAAGCGGGGGTGGCCGGGGAGCTGTTTTTT,CASSPRIAEAGVAGELFF
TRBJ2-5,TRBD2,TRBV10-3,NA,TGTGCCATCAGTACTAGCGCCGGTGAGGAGACCCAGTACTTC,CAISTSAGEETQYF
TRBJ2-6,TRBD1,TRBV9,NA,TGTGCCAGCAGCGCCGCCGGGACAGGGGGCGCCGGGGCCAACGTCCTGACTTTC,CASSAAGTGGAGANVLTF
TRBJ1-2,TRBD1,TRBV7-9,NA,TGTGCCAGCAGCTTGACCCGGGACAGTCTTAACTATGGCTACACCTTC,CASSLTRDSLNYGYTF
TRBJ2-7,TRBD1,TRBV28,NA,TGTGCCAGCAGTTTGTCCCGGGACAGCTCCTACGAGCAGTACTTC,CASSLSRDSSYEQYF
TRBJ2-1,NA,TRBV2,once,TGTGCCAGCACGGAGACTAGTCCCTTTGATGAGCAGTTCTTC,CASTETSPFDEQFF
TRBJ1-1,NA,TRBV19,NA,TGTGCCAGTAGTATTGGGTGGGCTGAAGCTTTCTTT,CASSIGWAEAFF
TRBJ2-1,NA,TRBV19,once,TGTGCCAGTAGTATGTTGTCTAGCGAATACAATGAGCAGTTCTTC,CASSMLSSEYNEQFF
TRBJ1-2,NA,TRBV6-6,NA,TGTGCCAGCAGTCGAATGCGTGGGGTACCTGGCTACACCTTC,CASSRMRGVPGYTF
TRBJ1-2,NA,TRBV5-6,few,TGTGCCAGCAGCCTCGGGATCCCTGACTATGGCTACACCTTC,CASSLGIPDYGYTF
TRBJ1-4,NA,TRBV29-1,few,TGCAGCGTTCCGGGACCGGTTAATGAAAAACTGTTTTTT,CSVPGPVNEKLFF
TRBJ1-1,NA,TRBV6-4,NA,TGTGCCAGCAGTCAGTCCAGCATGAACACTGAAGCTTTCTTT,CASSQSSMNTEAFF
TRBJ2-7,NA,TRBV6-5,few,TGTGCCAGCCGAAATGGGACGGGCTCCTACGAGCAGTACTTC,CASRNGTGSYEQYF
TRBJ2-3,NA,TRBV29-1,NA,TGCAGCGCAGAAAAGGGGCGCGGCACAGATACGCAGTATTTT,CSAEKGRGTDTQYF
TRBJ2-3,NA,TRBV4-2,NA,TGTGCCAGCAGCCAAGATCGAGGGGGGGGTCCCACAGATACGCAGTATTTT,CASSQDRGGGPTDTQYF
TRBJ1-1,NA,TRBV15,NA,TGTGCCACCAGCAGAGATCACAAATTAAACACTGAAGCTTTCTTT,CATSRDHKLNTEAFF
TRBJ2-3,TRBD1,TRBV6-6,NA,TGTGCCAGCAGGTTCCCATTGACAGGGGGCACAGATACGCAGTATTTT,CASRFPLTGGTDTQYF
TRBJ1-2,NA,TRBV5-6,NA,TGTGCCAGCAGCCCCCGAGTGGGTCACTATGGCTACACCTTC,CASSPRVGHYGYTF
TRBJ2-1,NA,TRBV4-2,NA,TGTGCCAGCAGCCAAGTTGCCGAGGTTACCTCCTACAATGAGCAGTTCTTC,CASSQVAEVTSYNEQFF
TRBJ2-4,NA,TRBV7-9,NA,TGTGCCAGCAGCTTGTGGGGGCAGAACATTCAGTACTTC,CASSLWGQNIQYF
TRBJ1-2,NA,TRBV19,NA,TGTGCCAGTAGTTCTCGGCTTAACTATGGCTACACCTTC,CASSSRLNYGYTF
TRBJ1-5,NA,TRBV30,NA,TGTGCCTGGAGTGGGACAGATAACAATCAGCCCCAGCATTTT,CAWSGTDNNQPQHF
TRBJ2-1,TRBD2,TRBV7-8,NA,TGTGCCAGCAGCTCATGGACTAGCGGCAATGAGCAGTTCTTC,CASSSWTSGNEQFF
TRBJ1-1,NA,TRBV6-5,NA,TGTGCCAGCACCACCGGACAGTTGAACACTGAAGCTTTCTTT,CASTTGQLNTEAFF
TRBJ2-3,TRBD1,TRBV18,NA,TGTGCCAGCTCACAAACGACCGGGACAGGGTCTACAGATACGCAGTATTTT,CASSQTTGTGSTDTQYF
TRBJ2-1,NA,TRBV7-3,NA,TGTGCCAGCAGCTTACGAGTAGGACGAAGCGAGGAGCAGTTCTTC,CASSLRVGRSEEQFF
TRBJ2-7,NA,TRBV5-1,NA,TGCGCCAGCAGCCACCCCTCTTGGGAGCAGTACTTC,CASSHPSWEQYF
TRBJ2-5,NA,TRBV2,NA,TGTGCCAGCAGTGAAGACCAAGGGGCCGGGGAGACCCAGTACTTC,CASSEDQGAGETQYF
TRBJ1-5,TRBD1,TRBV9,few,TGTGCCAGCAGCGTTGGACAGGGTGGTCAGCCCCAGCATTTT,CASSVGQGGQPQHF
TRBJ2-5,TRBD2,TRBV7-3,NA,TGTGCCAGCAGCTCTGGGACTAGCGGGAGTCTAGGGGAGACCCAGTACTTC,CASSSGTSGSLGETQYF
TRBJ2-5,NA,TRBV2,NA,TGTGCCAGCAGTGAACCTTTTCCCAGGGGGGCGACCCAGTACTTC,CASSEPFPRGATQYF
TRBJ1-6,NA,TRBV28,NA,TGTGCCAGCAGTTTTGGGTGGGATTCACCCCTCCACTTT,CASSFGWDSPLHF
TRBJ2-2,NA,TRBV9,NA,TGTGCCAGCAGTTTAGGGTTAACTAACACCGGGGAGCTGTTTTTT,CASSLGLTNTGELFF
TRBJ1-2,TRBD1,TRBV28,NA,TGTGCCAGCAGTTTGCCTGCCGGGACAGAGTCGGGTGGCTACACCTTC,CASSLPAGTESGGYTF
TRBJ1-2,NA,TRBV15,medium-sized,TGTGCCACCAGCAGGAGGGACTATGGCTACACCTTC,CATSRRDYGYTF
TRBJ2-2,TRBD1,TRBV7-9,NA,TGTGCCAGCAGCTCACGGACAGGGAGCACCGGGGAGCTGTTTTTT,CASSSRTGSTGELFF
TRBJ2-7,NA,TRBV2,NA,TGTGCCAGCAGTGAACGGGGCCCCTACGAGCAGTACTTC,CASSERGPYEQYF
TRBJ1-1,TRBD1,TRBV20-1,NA,TGCAGTGCTGGACCAGGGACAGCTGCTTTCTTT,CSAGPGTAAFF
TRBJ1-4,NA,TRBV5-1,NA,TGCGCCAGCAGCTCGTACCGGGACAACCTTAATGAAAAACTGTTTTTT,CASSSYRDNLNEKLFF